The 4 T cell receptor beta chains below all came from one sample that was sequenced in a study of T-cell memory formation after mild COVID-19. TCRdb re-called the 5' RACE reads with MiXCR, one entry per CDR3 protein. The table shows around 250,000 distinct CDR3 sequences, with approximately 16% occurring only once. Sequenced material: PBMCs or a T cell subset sorted from them (not recorded which). All receptors come from a man younger than 30 who had mild COVID-19 (a few samples of this study predate the infection). Cell type and time point are not known.

The chain employs TRBV5-1 and TRBJ2-7; D is tentatively TRBD1 or TRBD2 (6 bases each). Trimming shortened V by 4 bases and J by 6 bases, and 20 bases separated the two germline ends. This CDR3 spans 15 amino acids. Germline V lookup: CDR1 SGHRS, CDR2 YFSETQ. CDR3 DNA: TGCGCCAGCAGCCATGAACAGGGAGGTGGAGTCGAGCAGTACTTC. Translating it yields CASSHEQGGGVEQYF.

The chain carries TRBV27 and TRBJ2-7; unclear D gene. CDR1 MNHEY and CDR2 SMNVEV come from the germline V gene (reference sequence). The CDR3 covers 13 residues. The V gene lost 6 bases and the J gene lost 0 bases, with 9 bases spanning the gap. CDR3 protein: CASSPANSYEQYF. DNA of the CDR3: TGTGCCAGCAGCCCCGCGAACTCCTACGAGCAGTACTTC.

This clonotype was detected only a few times. The J gene is TRBJ1-1, the V gene TRBV20-1; D not resolved. The CDR3 runs 12 residues. Germline CDR1 reads DFQATT; CDR2 reads SNEGSKA (reference sequence). Trimming took off 6 bases at V and 2 bases at J, with 10 bases between the two ends. CDR3 bases: TGCAGTGCCTACAGACAAAACACTGAAGCTTTCTTT. Residues: CSAYRQNTEAFF.

This clonotype was found a few times. The chain links TRBV20-1 to TRBJ2-1, with D perhaps matching TRBD1 or TRBD2 (6 bases each). Germline values: CDR1 DFQATT, CDR2 SNEGSKA (reference sequence). This CDR3 has 13 residues. The V gene lost 2 bases and the J gene lost 4 bases, with 9 bases spanning the gap. The CDR3 sequence: CSARWGAYNEQFF. The CDR3 bases are TGCAGTGCTAGATGGGGGGCTTACAATGAGCAGTTCTTC.